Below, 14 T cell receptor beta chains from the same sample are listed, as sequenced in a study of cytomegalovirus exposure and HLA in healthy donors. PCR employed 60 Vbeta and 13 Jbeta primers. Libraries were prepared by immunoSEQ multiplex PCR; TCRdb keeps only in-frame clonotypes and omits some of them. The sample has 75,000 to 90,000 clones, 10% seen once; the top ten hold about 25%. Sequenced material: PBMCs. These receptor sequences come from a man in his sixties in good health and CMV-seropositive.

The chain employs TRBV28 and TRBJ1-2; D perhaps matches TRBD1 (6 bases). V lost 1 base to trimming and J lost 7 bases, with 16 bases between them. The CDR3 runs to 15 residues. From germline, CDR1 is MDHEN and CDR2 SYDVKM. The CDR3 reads CASSLLVTGRGGYTF. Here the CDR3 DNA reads TGTGCCAGCAGTTTATTAGTAACAGGGCGTGGTGGCTACACCTTC.

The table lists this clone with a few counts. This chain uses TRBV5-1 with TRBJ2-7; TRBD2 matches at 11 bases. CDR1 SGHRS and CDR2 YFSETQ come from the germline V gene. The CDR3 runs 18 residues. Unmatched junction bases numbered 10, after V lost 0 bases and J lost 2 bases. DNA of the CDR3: TGCGCCAGCAGCTTGGCCCCTAGCGGGAGGACTACCGCCTACGAGCAGTACTTC. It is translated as CASSLAPSGRTTAYEQYF.

This CDR3 is CASRRTGESQPQHF. As DNA, the CDR3 is TGTGCCAGCAGACGGACAGGGGAGAGTCAGCCCCAGCATTTT. V gene TRBV28 combines with J gene TRBJ1-5, with 9 bases identical to TRBD1. V was pared by 6 bases and J by 6 bases, with 6 bases of the junction left unmatched. The CDR3 sequence is 14 residues long. Germline V CDR1 and CDR2: MDHEN, SYDVKM.

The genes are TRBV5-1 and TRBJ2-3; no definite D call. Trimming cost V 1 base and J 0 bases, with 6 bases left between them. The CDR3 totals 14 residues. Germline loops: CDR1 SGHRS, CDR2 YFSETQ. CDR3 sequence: CASSLWASTDTQYF. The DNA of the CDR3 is TGCGCCAGCAGCTTGTGGGCTAGCACAGATACGCAGTATTTT. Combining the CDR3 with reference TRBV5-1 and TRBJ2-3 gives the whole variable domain KAGVTQTPRYLIKTRGQQVTLSCSPISGHRSVSWYQQTPGQGLQFLFEYFSETQRNKGNFPGRFSGRQFSNSRSEMNVSTLELGDSALYLCASSLWASTDTQYFGPGTRLTVL.

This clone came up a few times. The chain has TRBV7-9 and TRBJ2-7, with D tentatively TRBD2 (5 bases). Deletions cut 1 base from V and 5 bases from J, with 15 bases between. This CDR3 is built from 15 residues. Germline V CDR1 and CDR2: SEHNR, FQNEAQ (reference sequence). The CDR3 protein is CASSLGLADVDEQYF. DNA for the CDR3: TGTGCCAGCAGCTTAGGTCTAGCTGATGTCGACGAGCAGTACTTC.

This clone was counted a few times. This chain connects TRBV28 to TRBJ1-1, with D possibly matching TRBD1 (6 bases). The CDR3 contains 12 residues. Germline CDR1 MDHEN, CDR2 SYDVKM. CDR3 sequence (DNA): TGTGCTATCGAGGGGGGGAGGACTGAAGCTTTCTTT. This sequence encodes CAIEGGRTEAFF.

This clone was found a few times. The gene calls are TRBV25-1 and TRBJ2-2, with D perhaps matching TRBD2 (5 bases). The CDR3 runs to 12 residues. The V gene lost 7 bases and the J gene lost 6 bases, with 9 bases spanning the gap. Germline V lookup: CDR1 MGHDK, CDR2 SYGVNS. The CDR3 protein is CASTLGAGELFF. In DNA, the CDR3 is TGTGCCAGCACTCTCGGGGCCGGGGAGCTGTTTTTT.

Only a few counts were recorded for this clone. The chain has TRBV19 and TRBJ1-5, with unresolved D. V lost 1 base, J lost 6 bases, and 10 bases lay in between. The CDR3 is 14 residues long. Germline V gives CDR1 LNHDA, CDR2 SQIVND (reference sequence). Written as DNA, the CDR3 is TGTGCCAGTAGTATAGCGACGGGGTCTCAGCCCCAGCATTTT. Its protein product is CASSIATGSQPQHF.

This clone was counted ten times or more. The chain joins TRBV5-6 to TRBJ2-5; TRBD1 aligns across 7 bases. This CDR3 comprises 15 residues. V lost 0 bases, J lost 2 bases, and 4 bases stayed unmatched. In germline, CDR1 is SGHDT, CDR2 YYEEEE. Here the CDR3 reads CASSLVAQGQETQYF. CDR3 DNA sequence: TGTGCCAGCAGCTTGGTTGCACAGGGGCAAGAGACCCAGTACTTC. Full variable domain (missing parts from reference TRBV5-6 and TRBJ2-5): DAGVTQSPTHLIKTRGQQVTLRCSPKSGHDTVSWYQQALGQGPQFIFQYYEEEERQRGNFPDRFSGHQFPNYSSELNVNALLLGDSALYLCASSLVAQGQETQYFGPGTRLLVL.

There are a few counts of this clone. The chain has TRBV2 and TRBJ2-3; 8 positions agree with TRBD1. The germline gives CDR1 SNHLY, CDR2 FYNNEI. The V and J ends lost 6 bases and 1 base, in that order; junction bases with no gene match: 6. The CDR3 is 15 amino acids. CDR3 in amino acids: CASRIGQGGTDTQYF. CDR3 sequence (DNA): TGTGCCAGCAGAATCGGACAGGGTGGCACAGATACGCAGTATTTT.

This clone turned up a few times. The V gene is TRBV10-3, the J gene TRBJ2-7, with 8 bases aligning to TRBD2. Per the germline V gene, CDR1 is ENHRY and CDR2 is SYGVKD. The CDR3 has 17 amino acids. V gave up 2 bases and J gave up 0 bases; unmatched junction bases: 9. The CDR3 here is CAISEPSGSALSYEQYF. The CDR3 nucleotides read TGTGCCATCAGTGAGCCGAGCGGGAGCGCCCTCTCCTACGAGCAGTACTTC.

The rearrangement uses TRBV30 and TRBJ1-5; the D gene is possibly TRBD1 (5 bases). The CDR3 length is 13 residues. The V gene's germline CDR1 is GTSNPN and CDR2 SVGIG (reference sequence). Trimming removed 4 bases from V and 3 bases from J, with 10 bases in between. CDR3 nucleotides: TGTGCCTGGACCGGGGGAAACAATCAGCCCCAGCATTTT. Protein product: CAWTGGNNQPQHF.

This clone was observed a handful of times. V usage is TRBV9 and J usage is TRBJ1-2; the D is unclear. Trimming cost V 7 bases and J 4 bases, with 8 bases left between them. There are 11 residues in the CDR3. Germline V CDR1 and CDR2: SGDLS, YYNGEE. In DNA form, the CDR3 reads TGTGCCAGCGGTAGTGGCTATGGCTACACCTTC. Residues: CASGSGYGYTF.

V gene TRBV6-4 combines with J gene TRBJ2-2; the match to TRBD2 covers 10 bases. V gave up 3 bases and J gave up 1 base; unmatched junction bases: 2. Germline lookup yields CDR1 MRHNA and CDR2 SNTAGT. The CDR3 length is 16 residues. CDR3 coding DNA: TGTGCCAGCAGTGAACGGACTAGCGGGAACACCGGGGAGCTGTTTTTT. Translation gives CASSERTSGNTGELFF.